These 27 T cell receptor beta chains were all obtained from the same sample, sequenced in a study of PD-1 blockade in classical Hodgkin lymphoma. With no exception, relapse followed autologous stem cell transplantation in all patients, and brentuximab vedotin exposure varied. Clones were sequenced by immunoSEQ multiplex PCR, and TCRdb holds only the in-frame ones, with some missing. The repertoire has about 86,000 clones, roughly nine tenths of them found once; the top ten carry 20% to 25%. The sequenced sample was peripheral blood mononuclear cells (PBMCs), obtained at baseline. The receptor set was obtained from a human donor with classical Hodgkin lymphoma.

CDR3 sequence: CASRDTGATEAFF. Here the CDR3 DNA reads TGCGCCAGCAGAGATACAGGGGCCACTGAAGCTTTCTTT. J is TRBJ1-1 and V is TRBV5-1; 7 nucleotides agree with TRBD1. Per germline, CDR1 SGHRS and CDR2 YFSETQ. V lost 5 bases, J lost 4 bases, and 5 bases stayed unmatched. The CDR3 spans 13 residues.

V usage is TRBV27 and J usage is TRBJ2-1; 14 nucleotides match TRBD2. Germline V gene data show CDR1 as MNHEY and CDR2 as SMNVEV (reference sequence). Trimming removed 2 bases from V and 6 bases from J; junction bases left unmatched: 3. The CDR3 is 16 amino acids. DNA of the CDR3: TGTGCCAGCAGTTTACAGACTAGCGGGAGGGTCAATGAGCAGTTCTTC. Amino acids: CASSLQTSGRVNEQFF.

The CDR3 loop is CASSLAGTSTSYEQYF. The CDR3 nucleotides read TGTGCCAGCAGCTTAGCGGGGACTAGCACCTCCTACGAGCAGTACTTC. The rearrangement joins TRBV7-9 to TRBJ2-7; 9 nucleotides agree with TRBD2. Unmatched junction bases numbered 3, after V lost 0 bases and J lost 0 bases. Germline V CDR1 and CDR2: SEHNR, FQNEAQ (reference sequence). The CDR3 has 16 amino acids. Complete variable domain (other parts from reference TRBV7-9 and TRBJ2-7): DTGVSQNPRHKITKRGQNVTFRCDPISEHNRLYWYRQTLGQGPEFLTYFQNEAQLEKSRLLSDRFSAERPKGSFSTLEIQRTEQGDSAMYLCASSLAGTSTSYEQYFGPGTRLTVT.

This clone was seen only once. The chain has TRBV4-3 and TRBJ2-7; 15 bases are shared with TRBD2. Germline trimming cut 3 bases from V and 4 bases from J; bases unmatched to any gene: 1. Germline V CDR1 and CDR2: LGHNA, YSLEER. The CDR3 has 15 amino acids. The chain's CDR3 is CASSQGLAGGYEQYF. The CDR3 DNA reads TGCGCCAGCAGCCAGGGACTAGCGGGAGGATACGAGCAGTACTTC.

The chain is built from TRBV10-3 and TRBJ1-2; no definite D call. The CDR3 runs 13 residues. The V and J ends lost 11 bases and 8 bases respectively, with 21 bases between them. Germline-derived CDR1 and CDR2 are ENHRY and SYGVKD. The CDR3 DNA is TGTGCCTCCGCACTCGAAGGTTTATTCGGCTACACCTTC. Translation: CASALEGLFGYTF.

The chain combines TRBV4-1 with TRBJ2-3, with 15 nucleotides matching TRBD2. The junction had 10 bases not matched to a gene; V was cut back by 1 base and J by 2 bases. Germline lookup yields CDR1 MGHRA and CDR2 YSYEKL. The CDR3 consists of 20 residues. The CDR3 is CASSQAGTSGRYSYTDTQYF. In DNA, the CDR3 is TGCGCCAGCAGCCAAGCCGGGACTAGCGGGAGGTACTCTTACACAGATACGCAGTATTTT.

The chain combines TRBV11-2 with TRBJ2-7, with 7 bases that match TRBD2. There are 12 residues in the CDR3. V shed 5 bases, J shed 5 bases, and the junction held 3 bases outside the gene matches. Germline V gene sequence: CDR1 SGHAT, CDR2 FQNNGV. As DNA, the CDR3 is TGTGCCAGCAGCGGGGGGGTGGACGAGCAGTACTTC. Translated: CASSGGVDEQYF. The variable domain in full, with the rest retrieved from reference TRBV11-2 and TRBJ2-7, is EAGVAQSPRYKIIEKRQSVAFWCNPISGHATLYWYQQILGQGPKLLIQFQNNGVVDDSQLPKDRFSAERLKGVDSTLKIQPAKLEDSAVYLCASSGGVDEQYFGPGTRLTVT.

Concerning this clone itself: At one end, the junction sequence differs from germline, possibly due to a read error. This chain connects TRBV10-2 to TRBJ2-7, with D uncertain. CDR3 size: 12 residues. Germline-derived CDR1 and CDR2 are WSHSY and SAAADI. In DNA, the CDR3 is TGCGCCAGCAGTGACCAGTCCCGTCTCCAAGAATTC. Amino acid sequence: CASSDQSRLQEF.

The chain uses TRBV10-1 and TRBJ2-7; 8 bases fit TRBD2. This CDR3 contains 14 residues. Germline trimming cut 0 bases from V and 5 bases from J; bases unmatched to any gene: 3. Per germline, CDR1 WNHNN and CDR2 SYGVQD (reference sequence). The CDR3 sequence is CASSESRTSHEQYF. In nucleotides, the CDR3 is TGCGCCAGCAGTGAGTCTAGGACTAGCCACGAGCAGTACTTC.

The chain uses TRBV5-5 and TRBJ2-7, with 7 bases that match TRBD1. Germline assignment: CDR1 SGHKS and CDR2 YYEKEE (reference sequence). The CDR3 length is 15 residues. V was pared by 0 bases and J by 1 base, with 4 bases of the junction left unmatched. CDR3 DNA: TGTGCCAGCAGCTTGGAAGGGGGCAGGTCCTACGAGCAGTACTTC. Its translation is CASSLEGGRSYEQYF. The whole variable domain, remainder taken from reference TRBV5-5 and TRBJ2-7, is DAGVTQSPTHLIKTRGQQVTLRCSPISGHKSVSWYQQVLGQGPQFIFQYYEKEERGRGNFPDRFSARQFPNYSSELNVNALLLGDSALYLCASSLEGGRSYEQYFGPGTRLTVT.

This chain joins TRBV27 and TRBJ2-2; the D is unclear. This CDR3 has 14 amino acids. V lost 4 bases and J 8 bases, leaving 14 bases between the germline ends. In germline, CDR1 is MNHEY, CDR2 SMNVEV (reference sequence). The CDR3 nucleotides are TGTGCCAGCAGTTGGGGTCACCTTGGAGGGGAGCTGTTTTTT. Its protein product is CASSWGHLGGELFF.

V is TRBV7-2 and J is TRBJ2-5; 10 bases fit TRBD2. The CDR3 runs 18 residues. CDR1 is SGHTA, CDR2 FQGNSA, per germline. V was pared by 5 bases and J by 3 bases, with 15 bases of the junction left unmatched. CDR3 nucleotides: TGTGCCAGCAGCCCCCGTGGACGGCTAGCGGGGGACAAAGAGACCCAGTACTTC. It encodes CASSPRGRLAGDKETQYF.

This chain uses TRBV6-4 with TRBJ2-2; TRBD1 matches 11 bases. V gave up 4 bases and J gave up 5 bases; unmatched junction bases: 9. Germline CDR1 is MRHNA and CDR2 is SNTAGT. The CDR3 extends over 17 amino acids. CDR3 DNA: TGTGCCAGCAGTGCTGGGACAGGGGGTCGGTGGACCGGGGAGCTGTTTTTT. Amino acid sequence: CASSAGTGGRWTGELFF.

As regards this clone: One base away lies a much larger clone, so this may be a sequencing read error. Other nucleotide sequences in the sample specify the same CDR3. This chain joins TRBV6-1 and TRBJ2-7; D remains unclear. Germline V gene lookup returns CDR1 MNHNS and CDR2 SASEGT. This CDR3 is built from 13 residues. Trimming pared 1 base from V and 0 bases from J, leaving 4 bases between. CDR3 region: CASSEGPSYEQYF. As DNA, the CDR3 is TGTGCCAGCAGTGAAGGCCCCTCCTACGAGCAGTACTTC.

The chain combines TRBV7-6 with TRBJ2-3; 10 bases agree with TRBD2. Trimming took 4 bases from V and 4 from J; bases not matched to a gene: 8. The CDR3 sequence is 16 residues long. Germline assignment: CDR1 SGHVS and CDR2 FNYEAQ. The CDR3 loop is CASSYRAGGGSDTQYF. The CDR3 bases are TGTGCCAGCAGCTACCGAGCGGGAGGGGGGTCAGATACGCAGTATTTT.

This clone was recorded once. The CDR3 reads CASSQDPRGISNQPQHF. In DNA form, the CDR3 reads TGCGCCAGCAGCCAAGATCCCAGGGGGATCAGCAATCAGCCCCAGCATTTT. This chain connects TRBV4-1 to TRBJ1-5, with 7 bases aligning to TRBD1. The V gene's germline CDR1 is MGHRA and CDR2 YSYEKL. V lost 0 bases and J lost 1; bases outside the gene matches: 6. There are 17 residues in the CDR3.

CDR3 sequence (DNA): TGTGCCAGCAGAGTCCCAGCTCAATACGAGCAGTACTTC. Translating gives CASRVPAQYEQYF. This chain connects TRBV2 to TRBJ2-7; D uncertain. The CDR3 extends over 13 amino acids. CDR1 SNHLY and CDR2 FYNNEI come from the germline V gene. V was shortened by 6 bases and J by 4 bases, with 13 bases between the two germline ends.

The V gene is TRBV7-2, the J gene TRBJ1-2, with unresolved D. Germline V lookup: CDR1 SGHTA, CDR2 FQGNSA. V lost 2 bases to trimming and J lost 11 bases, with 12 bases between them. The CDR3 covers 12 residues. CDR3 bases: TGTGCCAGCAGCTTAACACTCACGGTTTACACCTTC. This codes for CASSLTLTVYTF.

This chain connects TRBV9 to TRBJ2-4, with 12 bases fitting TRBD1. The CDR3 consists of 15 residues. Germline V lookup: CDR1 SGDLS, CDR2 YYNGEE. Trimming removed 4 bases from V and 7 bases from J; junction bases left unmatched: 6. The CDR3 sequence is CASSSGTGGANIQYF. The CDR3 DNA is TGTGCCAGCAGCTCCGGGACAGGGGGCGCCAACATTCAGTACTTC. Full variable domain (rest looked up from reference TRBV9 and TRBJ2-4): DSGVTQTPKHLITATGQRVTLRCSPRSGDLSVYWYQQSLDQGLQFLIQYYNGEERAKGNILERFSAQQFPDLHSELNLSSLELGDSALYFCASSSGTGGANIQYFGAGTRLSVL.

The J gene is TRBJ1-1, the V gene TRBV5-1, with 11 bases lining up with TRBD1. This CDR3 is 16 amino acids long. Germline lookup yields CDR1 SGHRS and CDR2 YFSETQ. The ends lost 3 bases at V and 5 bases at J; junction bases unmatched: 9. DNA for the CDR3: TGCGCCAGCAGCTGGACAGGGGGCGCGTTGGTTACTGAAGCTTTCTTT. Its protein is CASSWTGGALVTEAFF.

A single count supports this clone. V gene TRBV6-5 combines with J gene TRBJ1-2, with a tentative D call TRBD1 (6 bases). Trimming shortened V by 6 bases and J by 9 bases, and 17 bases separated the two germline ends. CDR1 and CDR2 from the germline V gene are MNHEY and SVGAGI. The length of the CDR3 is 13 residues. The CDR3: CASSPSKGGSYTF. The CDR3, as DNA: TGTGCCAGCAGCCCCTCGAAGGGGGGAAGCTACACCTTC.

The chain has TRBV5-4 and TRBJ2-1; D ambiguous. Deletions cut 4 bases from V and 6 bases from J, with 14 bases between. The germline V gene has CDR1 SGHNT and CDR2 YYREEE (reference sequence). CDR3 size: 14 residues. The CDR3 region is CASSTGRSLNEQFF. As DNA, the CDR3 is TGTGCCAGCAGCACGGGCCGGTCCCTCAATGAGCAGTTCTTC.

V and J are TRBV18 and TRBJ2-7, with a tentative D call TRBD1 (5 bases). Germline assignment: CDR1 KGHSH and CDR2 LQKENI. This CDR3 comprises 16 residues. Trimming left V 2 bases short and J 5 bases short, with 19 bases between. The CDR3 spells CASSPKGTGNSNEQYF. CDR3 in DNA: TGTGCCAGCTCACCAAAGGGTACAGGTAATTCCAACGAGCAGTACTTC.

The J gene is TRBJ1-3, the V gene TRBV5-1, with D unresolved. V lost 4 bases to trimming and J lost 2 bases, with 7 bases between them. The CDR3 is 13 residues long. Germline CDR1 is SGHRS and CDR2 is YFSETQ. This CDR3 is CASSLSPGNTIYF. The CDR3 coding sequence is TGCGCCAGCAGCCTGTCTCCTGGAAACACCATATATTTT.

The J gene is TRBJ2-3, the V gene TRBV6-5; weak D call: TRBD1 (5 bases). Per germline, CDR1 MNHEY and CDR2 SVGAGI. The CDR3 is 15 residues long. The ends were cut back, 7 bases at V and 5 bases at J, with 19 bases in the middle. As DNA, the CDR3 is TGTGCCAGCAATCTAGGGGTAGGGCCTCTAGATACGCAGTATTTT. This translates into CASNLGVGPLDTQYF.

The sample holds one count of this clone. The chain combines TRBV23-1 with TRBJ2-3, with D perhaps matching TRBD1 (6 bases). TRBV23-1 is identified as an open reading frame with a role that is uncertain. V lost 5 bases and J lost 2, with 14 bases in between. The CDR3 loop spans 15 amino acids. The CDR3 nucleotides are TGCGCCAGCAGTATCCCGGGACAATCCACAGATACGCAGTATTTT. Amino acid sequence: CASSIPGQSTDTQYF.

The DNA of the CDR3 is TGTGCCAGTAGCTGGGACAGCTATAGCAATCAGCCCCAGCATTTT. Protein product: CASSWDSYSNQPQHF. The chain combines TRBV19 with TRBJ1-5; 7 bases map to TRBD1. The V gene end was trimmed by 6 bases and the J gene end by 0 bases; junction bases not matched to a gene: 5. This CDR3 is 15 amino acids long. CDR1 is LNHDA, CDR2 SQIVND, per germline (reference sequence).